This T cell receptor (beta chain) was recovered during a study of T cell responses to AZD1222 COVID-19 vaccine. A single count supports this clone. The antigen remains undetermined. Trimming removed 1 base at V and 0 bases at J, with 1 base between. Germline-derived CDR1 and CDR2 are SQVTM and ANQGSEA. This CDR3 is 13 amino acids long. Study-wide results and limits: Baseline antibody screening turned up just 6 or 7 seropositive AZD1222 recipients. All repertoire sampling was performed exclusively after the peak T cell response. Donors, mostly white British, included more females; clonal diversity was possibly underestimated.

Some clones are missing from TCRdb's copy, which holds only in-frame ones; the method was immunoSEQ multiplex PCR. This table has some 180,000 clones, 85% to 95% appearing once. The source of this sequence is an adult who received the MenACWY meningococcal vaccine as a control. The rearrangement links TRBV29-1 to TRBJ2-6; D unclear. This material consisted of peripheral blood, taken 28 days after the second dose of the MenACWY control vaccine. The CDR3, as DNA: TGCAGCGTTGAAGGCTCTGGGGCCAACGTCCTGACTTTC. This gives the protein CSVEGSGANVLTF.